Shown below are 31 T cell receptor beta chains from a single sample sequenced in a study of T cell changes during pregnancy in multiple sclerosis. Clones were sequenced by immunoSEQ multiplex PCR, and TCRdb holds only the in-frame ones, with some missing. The sample yields roughly 48,000 clones, just over 85% seen once. Specimen: CD4+ T cells from peripheral blood mononuclear cells, collected in the second trimester of pregnancy. These receptors were obtained from a female donor with multiple sclerosis, enrolled in a pregnancy study.

This rearrangement joins TRBV7-2 to TRBJ2-3; TRBD2 matches 7 bases. Losses at the gene ends were 5 bases for V and 5 bases for J; bases not matched to a gene: 13. This CDR3 is 16 amino acids long. Per germline, CDR1 SGHTA and CDR2 FQGNSA. CDR3 sequence: CASSGMGGGPRDTQYF. The CDR3 nucleotides are TGTGCCAGCAGCGGTATGGGGGGAGGGCCTAGAGATACGCAGTATTTT.

The chain combines TRBV27 with TRBJ2-7, with 7 bases identical to TRBD2. V shed 6 bases and J 0 bases; nucleotides not matched to a gene: 2. From germline, CDR1 is MNHEY and CDR2 SMNVEV (reference sequence). The length of the CDR3 is 13 residues. The CDR3 DNA reads as TGTGCCAGCAGGGGGACTAACTCCTACGAGCAGTACTTC. Translated, it gives CASRGTNSYEQYF.

The chain recombines TRBV6-6 with TRBJ2-1; TRBD2 agrees at 9 bases. Germline V gives CDR1 MNHNY, CDR2 SVGAGI (reference sequence). The V and J ends lost 7 bases and 5 bases, in that order; junction bases with no gene match: 12. The CDR3 extends over 16 amino acids. The CDR3 DNA follows: TGTGCCAGCAACAAGGGGTTAGCGGGAGACCACAATGAGCAGTTCTTC. Its translation: CASNKGLAGDHNEQFF.

This clone showed up just a few times. The V gene is TRBV28, the J gene TRBJ2-7, with TRBD2 identical over 10 bases. Trimming removed 6 bases from V and 4 bases from J; junction bases left unmatched: 9. Germline V gene lookup returns CDR1 MDHEN and CDR2 SYDVKM. The CDR3 covers 15 residues. The CDR3 protein is CASSPPLAGVYEQYF. The CDR3 DNA is TGTGCCAGCAGCCCTCCCCTAGCGGGAGTTTACGAGCAGTACTTC.

The table lists this clone with a count of one. The chain couples TRBV7-9 to TRBJ2-4; TRBD2 might be the D (6 bases). The germline V gene encodes CDR1 SEHNR and CDR2 FQNEAQ (reference sequence). Trimming pared 5 bases from V and 1 base from J, leaving 12 bases between. The CDR3 is made up of 15 amino acids. CDR3 DNA: TGTGCCAGCAGCAAGAGTGGAGGGGCCAAAAACATTCAGTACTTC. Amino acids: CASSKSGGAKNIQYF. The whole variable domain, filled in from reference TRBV7-9 and TRBJ2-4, reads DTGVSQNPRHKITKRGQNVTFRCDPISEHNRLYWYRQTLGQGPEFLTYFQNEAQLEKSRLLSDRFSAERPKGSFSTLEIQRTEQGDSAMYLCASSKSGGAKNIQYFGAGTRLSVL.

The V gene is TRBV27, the J gene TRBJ2-7; 12 bases fit TRBD2. The CDR3 extends over 15 amino acids. CDR1 MNHEY and CDR2 SMNVEV come from the germline V gene (reference sequence). Trimming cost V 3 bases and J 9 bases; bases outside gene matches: 9. In DNA, the CDR3 is TGTGCCAGCAGTTTCTCTAGCGGGAGGGCCTCCCGGCAGTACTTC. Translated: CASSFSSGRASRQYF.

The V and J genes are TRBV18 and TRBJ2-5; D might be TRBD1 (5 bases). CDR1 KGHSH and CDR2 LQKENI come from the germline V gene. The V gene lost 2 bases and the J gene lost 5 bases, with 15 bases spanning the gap. This CDR3 is built from 15 residues. The DNA for the CDR3 is TGTGCCAGCTCACCAGGTCTGGGGTCAGGGGAGACCCAGTACTTC. Its protein product is CASSPGLGSGETQYF. Drawing the rest from reference TRBV18 and TRBJ2-5, the complete variable domain is NAGVMQNPRHLVRRRGQEARLRCSPMKGHSHVYWYRQLPEEGLKFMVYLQKENIIDESGMPKERFSAEFPKEGPSILRIQQVVRGDSAAYFCASSPGLGSGETQYFGPGTRLLVL.

This clone was recorded once. This chain uses TRBV27 with TRBJ1-4; TRBD1 might be the D (6 bases). This CDR3 has 18 amino acids. The ends were cut back, 0 bases at V and 6 bases at J, with 20 bases in the middle. Germline V gives CDR1 MNHEY, CDR2 SMNVEV (reference sequence). The CDR3 region has the DNA TGTGCCAGCAGTTTATCAGGATGGTCACAGGGAGAGGATGAAAAACTGTTTTTT. Its translation is CASSLSGWSQGEDEKLFF.

The rearrangement links TRBV28 to TRBJ2-7; 7 bases fit TRBD2. The CDR3 has 16 amino acids. CDR1 is MDHEN, CDR2 SYDVKM, per germline. V trimming: 0 bases; J trimming: 9 bases; junction bases outside the gene matches: 14. The DNA of the CDR3 is TGTGCCAGCAGTTTATGGGGGCTCCGGGAGGCCTATCTGCAGTACTTC. It yields the protein CASSLWGLREAYLQYF.

The chain combines TRBV5-1 with TRBJ1-2; TRBD1 aligns across 7 bases. The CDR3 runs 15 residues. Germline V lookup: CDR1 SGHRS, CDR2 YFSETQ. V gave up 7 bases and J gave up 4 bases; unmatched junction bases: 13. The chain's CDR3 is CASHSTGTDAYGYTF. As DNA, the CDR3 is TGCGCCAGCCATTCTACCGGGACAGACGCCTATGGCTACACCTTC.

This chain joins TRBV5-1 and TRBJ1-2, with 10 bases aligning to TRBD1. Trimming took 4 bases from V and 8 from J; bases not matched to a gene: 8. CDR1 SGHRS and CDR2 YFSETQ come from the germline V gene. The CDR3 totals 14 residues. The CDR3 spells CASSAGTGVGGYTF. The CDR3 DNA is TGCGCCAGCAGCGCGGGGACAGGGGTAGGAGGCTACACCTTC.

The chain joins TRBV19 to TRBJ1-1, with D perhaps matching TRBD1 (5 bases). The germline V gene has CDR1 LNHDA and CDR2 SQIVND (reference sequence). Trimming stripped 1 base from V and 2 bases from J, with 11 bases between. CDR3 length: 15 residues. CDR3 in amino acids: CASSIARDLNTEAFF. For the CDR3, the DNA is TGTGCCAGTAGTATAGCGAGGGACTTAAACACTGAAGCTTTCTTT.

The chain couples TRBV4-3 to TRBJ2-3, with D unclear. Germline V gene sequence: CDR1 LGHNA, CDR2 YSLEER. Trimming took 1 base from V and 7 from J, leaving 9 bases between them. CDR3 length: 13 amino acids. CDR3 DNA sequence: TGCGCCAGCAGCCAAGGAGAACGTTATACGCAGTATTTT. This encodes CASSQGERYTQYF.

The V call is TRBV18, the J call TRBJ1-1, with 9 nucleotides matching TRBD1. Germline loops: CDR1 KGHSH, CDR2 LQKENI. The V segment lost 0 bases and the J segment 2 bases; nucleotides outside the gene matches: 7. CDR3 length: 17 amino acids. CDR3: CASSPPTYRGPNTEAFF. The DNA of the CDR3 is TGTGCCAGCTCACCACCGACTTACAGGGGGCCTAACACTGAAGCTTTCTTT.

The CDR3 coding sequence is TGTGCCAGCAGTTACGGCAGGGGCAATAGCAATCAGCCCCAGCATTTT. This sequence encodes CASSYGRGNSNQPQHF. The chain is built from TRBV6-6 and TRBJ1-5, with D possibly being TRBD1 (6 bases). CDR1 is MNHNY, CDR2 SVGAGI, per germline (reference sequence). With 2 bases removed from V and 0 bases from J, the gap between germline ends came to 11 bases. The CDR3 has 16 amino acids.

The genes are TRBV9 and TRBJ2-2; 12 nucleotides line up with TRBD2. With V trimmed by 0 bases and J by 3 bases, 12 bases remained unmatched. The CDR3 runs to 20 residues. The V gene's germline CDR1 is SGDLS and CDR2 YYNGEE. CDR3 loop: CASSVEVLAGGKGDTGELFF. The CDR3 DNA follows: TGTGCCAGCAGCGTAGAAGTCCTAGCGGGAGGGAAAGGGGACACCGGGGAGCTGTTTTTT.

The CDR3 sequence is CASSYDRDGYTF. The CDR3 region has the DNA TGTGCCAGCAGCTATGACAGGGATGGCTACACCTTC. V is TRBV13 and J is TRBJ1-2, with 7 nucleotides matching TRBD1. V shed 4 bases, J shed 6 bases, and the junction held 2 bases outside the gene matches. The CDR3 has 12 residues. The germline CDR1 and CDR2 sequences are PRHDT and FYEKMQ (reference sequence).

J is TRBJ2-1 and V is TRBV30; 8 bases are a match to TRBD2. Per germline, CDR1 GTSNPN and CDR2 SVGIG (reference sequence). The V gene end was trimmed by 1 base and the J gene end by 15 bases; junction bases not matched to a gene: 8. CDR3 length: 12 residues. The CDR3 here is CAWSGTAGGPFF. For the CDR3, the DNA is TGTGCCTGGAGTGGTACGGCGGGAGGTCCGTTCTTC.

The chain is built from TRBV19 and TRBJ2-7; D may be TRBD1 (5 bases). CDR3 length: 14 residues. Germline CDR1 and CDR2: LNHDA and SQIVND (reference sequence). V was cut by 5 bases and J by 3 bases, with 14 bases left in between. CDR3 bases: TGTGCCAGTAGTCAACTGGACAAAAACTACGAGCAGTACTTC. Translating it yields CASSQLDKNYEQYF.

The rearrangement joins TRBV5-1 to TRBJ2-3; weak D call: TRBD2 (6 bases). Trimming removed 0 bases at V and 2 bases at J, with 10 bases between. Germline CDR1 SGHRS, CDR2 YFSETQ. The CDR3 loop spans 15 amino acids. CDR3 loop: CASSLVADFTDTQYF. CDR3 nucleotide sequence: TGCGCCAGCAGCTTGGTAGCGGATTTCACAGATACGCAGTATTTT.

The chain has TRBV5-1 and TRBJ2-1; TRBD2 might be the D (6 bases). Germline CDR1 SGHRS, CDR2 YFSETQ. The CDR3 contains 16 residues. With 0 bases removed from V and 5 bases from J, the gap between germline ends came to 15 bases. CDR3 coding DNA: TGCGCCAGCAGCTTGGAAGGCGGGATTACCCACAATGAGCAGTTCTTC. This encodes CASSLEGGITHNEQFF.

This clone is a singleton in its sample. The V call is TRBV7-2, the J call TRBJ1-5; 11 bases are a match to TRBD1. The V gene end was trimmed by 4 bases and the J gene end by 5 bases; junction bases not matched to a gene: 7. The CDR3 is 16 residues long. Germline V gene sequence: CDR1 SGHTA, CDR2 FQGNSA. CDR3 protein: CASSSGTGGSDQPQHF. As DNA, the CDR3 is TGTGCCAGCAGCTCCGGGACAGGGGGTTCTGATCAGCCCCAGCATTTT.

The chain has TRBV10-1 and TRBJ2-6, with 10 bases that match TRBD2. Trimming took 5 bases from V and 2 from J; bases not matched to a gene: 3. The CDR3 is made up of 16 amino acids. Germline V gene sequence: CDR1 WNHNN, CDR2 SYGVQD (reference sequence). The CDR3 sequence is CASSPSGRAGANVLTF. CDR3 sequence (DNA): TGCGCCAGCAGTCCGAGCGGGAGGGCTGGGGCCAACGTCCTGACTTTC.

This rearrangement joins TRBV27 to TRBJ2-2; TRBD2 matches 7 bases. CDR3 size: 14 residues. CDR1 is MNHEY and CDR2 is SMNVEV in the germline V gene (reference sequence). CDR3 loop: CATWGGYNTGELFF. The CDR3 region has the DNA TGTGCTACCTGGGGGGGGTACAACACCGGGGAGCTGTTTTTT.

The chain uses TRBV5-1 and TRBJ1-4, with D possibly matching TRBD1 (6 bases). Trimming removed 2 bases at V and 2 bases at J, with 10 bases between. Germline-derived CDR1 and CDR2 are SGHRS and YFSETQ. The CDR3 is 15 amino acids. CDR3 nucleotide sequence: TGCGCCAGCAGCTTCCAGGGGTCGACTAATGAAAAACTGTTTTTT. This translates into CASSFQGSTNEKLFF.

This CDR3 reads CASSFQQETQYF. The CDR3 DNA sequence: TGTGCCAGCAGTTTTCAACAAGAGACCCAGTACTTC. J is TRBJ2-5 and V is TRBV28; D remains ambiguous. Germline CDR1 is MDHEN and CDR2 is SYDVKM. The CDR3 consists of 12 residues. V lost 3 bases and J lost 2, with 4 bases in between.

In DNA form, the CDR3 reads TGTGCCAGCAGCCAAGATCCCTCTAGCGGGAGTTGGGCAGATACGCAGTATTTT. It encodes CASSQDPSSGSWADTQYF. The J gene is TRBJ2-3, the V gene TRBV4-2; TRBD2 matches at 10 bases. The V and J ends lost 0 bases and 4 bases, in that order; junction bases with no gene match: 10. The germline CDR1 and CDR2 sequences are LGHNA and YNFKEQ. This CDR3 spans 18 amino acids.

CDR3 region: CASSLDGEGQPQHF. The CDR3 DNA reads TGTGCCAGCAGCTTGGATGGAGAGGGTCAGCCCCAGCATTTT. The J gene is TRBJ1-5, the V gene TRBV5-6; D gene unclear. V was pared by 0 bases and J by 6 bases, with 10 bases between. Germline CDR1 and CDR2: SGHDT and YYEEEE. This CDR3 region has 14 residues.

This clone was seen a single time. V is TRBV5-1 and J is TRBJ1-2, with TRBD1 matching over 9 bases. CDR3 length equals 13 residues. From germline, CDR1 is SGHRS and CDR2 YFSETQ. V shed 5 bases, J shed 7 bases, and the junction held 6 bases outside the gene matches. In DNA form, the CDR3 reads TGCGCCAGCAGTCACGGACAGGGGTCTGGCTACACCTTC. Translation gives CASSHGQGSGYTF.

This clone was detected once. The CDR3 spells CAISEPGLAGGRGTGELFF. CDR3 bases: TGTGCCATCAGTGAGCCCGGACTAGCGGGAGGCCGGGGTACCGGGGAGCTGTTTTTT. V is TRBV10-3 and J is TRBJ2-2, with 14 positions matching TRBD2. CDR3 size: 19 residues. The germline CDR1 and CDR2 sequences are ENHRY and SYGVKD. The ends lost 2 bases at V and 5 bases at J; junction bases unmatched: 10.

Here the CDR3 reads CASRRKPGELFF. The CDR3 region has the DNA TGTGCCAGCCGCAGAAAACCCGGGGAGCTGTTTTTT. The chain uses TRBV27 and TRBJ2-2; D gene unclear. V lost 8 bases, J lost 6 bases, and 10 bases lay in between. CDR3 size: 12 residues. Germline V gene sequence: CDR1 MNHEY, CDR2 SMNVEV (reference sequence).